Below, 4 T cell receptor beta chains from the same sample are listed, as sequenced in a study of OX40 agonist ivuxolimab in advanced cancers. This table comes from immunoSEQ multiplex PCR, and its TCRdb copy is limited to in-frame clones, with some not included. The profile shows about 90,000 clones, 85% of them singletons. The material sequenced was CD4+ or CD8+ T cells sorted from blood, taken in a trial of the OX40 agonist ivuxolimab. These receptors were obtained from an adult with an advanced solid tumor such as melanoma, head and neck, liver or kidney cancer.

The chain employs TRBV19 and TRBJ1-1; no reliable D call. Germline V gives CDR1 LNHDA, CDR2 SQIVND (reference sequence). V lost 0 bases, J lost 2 bases, and 10 bases lay in between. The length of the CDR3 is 15 residues. CDR3 sequence: CASSIDFPQNTEAFF. CDR3 bases: TGTGCCAGTAGTATAGATTTCCCCCAAAACACTGAAGCTTTCTTT.

The chain couples TRBV18 to TRBJ2-2; 11 bases line up with TRBD2. Looked up from germline, CDR1 is KGHSH and CDR2 is LQKENI. CDR3 length: 20 amino acids. Unmatched junction bases numbered 13, after V lost 3 bases and J lost 1 base. Written as DNA, the CDR3 is TGTGCCAGCTCACCGAAGACACTAGCGGGGGCCCAAGGGAACACCGGGGAGCTGTTTTTT. Its translation is CASSPKTLAGAQGNTGELFF.

The chain carries TRBV2 and TRBJ1-4; tentative D call: TRBD1 (6 bases). V lost 4 bases to trimming and J lost 0 bases, with 12 bases between them. CDR3 length: 16 residues. CDR1 and CDR2 (germline): SNHLY, FYNNEI. The CDR3 protein is CASSGGQGTTNEKLFF. CDR3 DNA sequence: TGTGCCAGCAGTGGGGGGCAGGGTACAACTAATGAAAAACTGTTTTTT.

The J gene is TRBJ2-7, the V gene TRBV6-1, with no clear D. Trimming removed 2 bases from V and 2 bases from J, with 10 bases in between. The CDR3 has 14 amino acids. Germline lookup yields CDR1 MNHNS and CDR2 SASEGT. The CDR3 spells CASSEIAGPYEQYV. CDR3 DNA sequence: TGTGCCAGCAGTGAAATTGCAGGCCCCTACGAGCAGTACGTC.